This entry lists 28 T cell receptor beta chains sequenced from one sample in a study of Graves' ophthalmopathy and Graves' hyperthyroidism. Scientists amplified the TCR beta CDR3 regions from RNA transcripts. First-round RT-PCR relied on HTBI primers, and a second-round multiplex PCR came next. Each CDR3 protein gets one entry after TCRdb re-called the multiplex PCR reads with MiXCR. The top ten clones hold around 9.8% of a sample with about 210,000 distinct CDR3 sequences, 29% of them seen once. Input material: peripheral blood. These receptors were collected from a man between 50 and 59 years old with Graves' ophthalmopathy.

This clonotype appeared a single time. The chain employs TRBV11-2 and TRBJ2-5; D may be TRBD1 or TRBD2 (5 bases each). The germline CDR1 and CDR2 sequences are SGHAT and FQNNGV. CDR3 size: 14 residues. V was pared by 5 bases and J by 8 bases, with 18 bases between. Here the CDR3 reads CASSIPGPPNTQYF. In DNA, the CDR3 is TGTGCCAGCAGCATCCCGGGACCCCCGAACACCCAGTACTTC.

This clonotype was observed many times. V and J are TRBV7-8 and TRBJ2-7, with 12 bases matching TRBD1. The CDR3 is 17 amino acids. J was trimmed by 4 bases and V by 6 bases; bases with no gene match: 13. CDR1 is SGHVS and CDR2 is FQNEAQ in the germline V gene. Here the CDR3 DNA reads TGTGCCAGCAGTTTGTGGGACAGGGGGCGCCCCGGGTACGAGCAGTACTTC. Amino acids: CASSLWDRGRPGYEQYF.

This clonotype was counted at least ten times. The chain recombines TRBV12-3 or TRBV12-4 with TRBJ2-2; 10 bases are shared with TRBD2. This CDR3 has 14 residues. The trim removed 6 bases at V and 6 bases at J, leaving 4 bases unmatched. The CDR3 coding sequence is TGTGCCAGCAGCCCGGGACTAGCGCCCGGGGAGCTGTTTTTT. Its translation: CASSPGLAPGELFF.

This clonotype was counted at least ten times. The V gene is TRBV29-1, the J gene TRBJ2-4; D ambiguous. CDR3 length: 11 amino acids. V lost 5 bases and J 3 bases, leaving 5 bases between the germline ends. The germline CDR1 and CDR2 sequences are SQVTM and ANQGSEA. CDR3 in amino acids: CSVRDKNIQYF. The CDR3 nucleotides are TGCAGCGTTCGCGACAAAAACATTCAGTACTTC.

The chain couples TRBV20-1 to TRBJ2-5; D is tentatively TRBD1 or TRBD2 (7 bases each). This CDR3 region has 16 residues. Trimming took off 5 bases at V and 1 base at J, with 20 bases between the two ends. The germline V gene encodes CDR1 DFQATT and CDR2 SNEGSKA (reference sequence). The CDR3 sequence is CSAGPGGGQLQETQYF. The CDR3 DNA sequence: TGCAGTGCTGGACCTGGGGGGGGACAGCTCCAAGAGACCCAGTACTTC.

This clonotype was found many times. This rearrangement joins TRBV7-9 to TRBJ2-7; 10 nucleotides match TRBD1. The CDR3 covers 15 residues. CDR1 and CDR2 (germline): SEHNR, FQNEAQ (reference sequence). V lost 3 bases and J lost 7; bases outside the gene matches: 9. The CDR3: CASSFAGQGLKEQYF. The DNA of the CDR3 is TGTGCCAGCAGCTTCGCGGGACAGGGGTTGAAAGAGCAGTACTTC.

The genes are TRBV6-1 and TRBJ2-5; no firm D call. V was pared by 6 bases and J by 3 bases, with 17 bases between. Germline CDR1 is MNHNS and CDR2 is SASEGT. The CDR3 spans 15 residues. The CDR3 DNA reads as TGTGCCAGCAGCCGCAGAGTTGGGTTTGAAGAGACCCAGTACTTC. It codes for CASSRRVGFEETQYF.

Ten or more counts support this clonotype. The V call is TRBV6-2 or TRBV6-3, the J call TRBJ2-7, with 7 bases lining up with TRBD1. The germline V gene has CDR1 MNHEY and CDR2 SVGEGT. This CDR3 spans 15 amino acids. With V trimmed by 5 bases and J by 3 bases, 10 bases remained unmatched. The CDR3 DNA is TGTGCCAGCAGTACGGCGTTGGGACAGAACTACGAGCAGTACTTC. It yields the protein CASSTALGQNYEQYF.

The chain employs TRBV28 and TRBJ2-7; 7 bases match TRBD1. V trimming: 8 bases; J trimming: 0 bases; junction bases outside the gene matches: 10. CDR3 length: 15 residues. Germline V gene sequence: CDR1 MDHEN, CDR2 SYDVKM. This CDR3 is CASQPRRQGSYEQYF. DNA for the CDR3: TGTGCCAGCCAACCACGGCGACAGGGCTCCTACGAGCAGTACTTC.

The chain uses TRBV6-5 and TRBJ2-5; D may be TRBD2 (6 bases). The CDR3 is 14 amino acids. V was trimmed by 4 bases and J by 4 bases, leaving 13 bases between them. The germline V gene encodes CDR1 MNHEY and CDR2 SVGAGI. Here the CDR3 reads CASSSRRVGETQYF. CDR3 nucleotides: TGTGCCAGCAGTTCCCGGAGGGTAGGAGAGACCCAGTACTTC.

The gene calls are TRBV6-1 and TRBJ1-2, with D perhaps TRBD1 (6 bases). Germline CDR1 MNHNS, CDR2 SASEGT. Trimming took off 8 bases at V and 5 bases at J, with 12 bases between the two ends. The CDR3 has 12 amino acids. CDR3 loop: CASGAGAYGYTF. CDR3 bases: TGTGCCAGCGGAGCAGGGGCGTATGGCTACACCTTC.

The rearrangement links TRBV6-5 to TRBJ1-2, with 8 bases aligning to TRBD1. The CDR3 length is 15 residues. V dropped 2 bases and J dropped 4; count of bases not matched to a gene: 6. Per germline, CDR1 MNHEY and CDR2 SVGAGI. CDR3 in DNA: TGTGCCAGCAGTTACGGACAGGGTTTGGGCTATGGCTACACCTTC. Amino acids: CASSYGQGLGYGYTF.

This clonotype appeared many times. The J gene is TRBJ1-1, the V gene TRBV12-3 or TRBV12-4, with 7 bases lining up with TRBD1. The CDR3 extends over 15 amino acids. V trimming: 6 bases; J trimming: 0 bases; junction bases outside the gene matches: 7. In nucleotides, the CDR3 is TGTGCCAGCAGGGAAGAGGGGGCTCTGAACACTGAAGCTTTCTTT. Its protein is CASREEGALNTEAFF.

This clonotype occurred many times. The rearrangement links TRBV28 to TRBJ2-5, with TRBD2 identical over 10 bases. Germline CDR1 MDHEN, CDR2 SYDVKM. This CDR3 comprises 18 residues. Trimming cost V 2 bases and J 2 bases; bases outside gene matches: 11. CDR3 coding DNA: TGTGCCAGCAGTTTAATCTCTAGCGGGAGATTGGAACAAGAGACCCAGTACTTC. Its protein product is CASSLISSGRLEQETQYF. Combining the CDR3 with reference TRBV28 and TRBJ2-5 gives the whole variable domain DVKVTQSSRYLVKRTGEKVFLECVQDMDHENMFWYRQDPGLGLRLIYFSYDVKMKEKGDIPEGYSVSREKKERFSLILESASTNQTSMYLCASSLISSGRLEQETQYFGPGTRLLVL.

Ten or more counts support this clonotype. V gene TRBV5-1 combines with J gene TRBJ1-2; TRBD1 aligns across 8 bases. The CDR3 is 13 residues long. Trimming removed 5 bases from V and 8 bases from J; junction bases left unmatched: 8. Germline-derived CDR1 and CDR2 are SGHRS and YFSETQ. CDR3 region: CASRLDRGGGYTF. The CDR3 DNA is TGCGCCAGCAGATTAGACAGGGGCGGCGGCTACACCTTC.

This clonotype showed up many times. The chain joins TRBV4-3 to TRBJ2-7; possibly TRBD1 or TRBD2 for D (5 bases each). This CDR3 is built from 18 residues. The ends were cut back, 1 base at V and 4 bases at J, with 23 bases in the middle. Germline CDR1 LGHNA, CDR2 YSLEER. CDR3: CASSQGGGPGRPLYEQYF. The DNA of the CDR3 is TGCGCCAGCAGCCAAGGTGGGGGTCCGGGACGCCCTCTATACGAGCAGTACTTC.

The chain links TRBV7-2 to TRBJ1-2; D is undetermined. The ends were cut back, 5 bases at V and 4 bases at J, with 11 bases in the middle. CDR1 and CDR2 (germline): SGHTA, FQGNSA. The CDR3 extends over 13 amino acids. The CDR3 spells CASSRDGVYGYTF. The CDR3 region has the DNA TGTGCCAGCAGCCGAGACGGGGTCTATGGCTACACCTTC.

This clonotype was detected ten times or more. The chain joins TRBV20-1 to TRBJ2-5; 8 nucleotides line up with TRBD1. This CDR3 contains 15 residues. V was pared by 0 bases and J by 4 bases, with 7 bases of the junction left unmatched. Germline V lookup: CDR1 DFQATT, CDR2 SNEGSKA (reference sequence). CDR3 DNA: TGCAGTGCTAGAGATGGTTCAGGGGGCGTAGAGACCCAGTACTTC. Amino acids: CSARDGSGGVETQYF.

V and J are TRBV28 and TRBJ1-6; D not certain. The CDR3 consists of 14 residues. Germline CDR1 MDHEN, CDR2 SYDVKM. The V and J ends lost 3 bases and 13 bases respectively, with 16 bases between them. CDR3 nucleotide sequence: TGTGCCAGCAGTTTGGTCCAGGCCTCTTCCCCCCTCCACTTT. Translating it yields CASSLVQASSPLHF.

This clonotype was counted ten times or more. V usage is TRBV7-2 and J usage is TRBJ2-6; D call uncertain. The V end was cut by 7 bases, the J end by 0 bases, with 10 bases between. The germline gives CDR1 SGHTA, CDR2 FQGNSA. There are 15 residues in the CDR3. CDR3: CASTTDPSGANVLTF. CDR3 sequence (DNA): TGTGCCAGCACTACAGATCCCTCTGGGGCCAACGTCCTGACTTTC.

This clonotype turned up a few times. The chain uses TRBV12-3 or TRBV12-4 and TRBJ1-1; the D gene is possibly TRBD1 (6 bases). This CDR3 has 14 residues. With 10 bases removed from V and 5 bases from J, the gap between germline ends came to 20 bases. CDR3 DNA sequence: TGTGCCATCGCGGGATGGGGGCCGGGAACTGAAGCTTTCTTT. Residues: CAIAGWGPGTEAFF.

CDR3 residues: CASSLFGDLNTEAFF. The CDR3 bases are TGTGCCAGCAGTTTATTTGGGGATCTGAACACTGAAGCTTTCTTT. This rearrangement joins TRBV27 to TRBJ1-1; D not resolved. Germline V lookup: CDR1 MNHEY, CDR2 SMNVEV (reference sequence). V gave up 1 base and J gave up 0 bases, with 9 bases separating them. The CDR3 consists of 15 residues.

This clonotype was seen at least ten times. This chain connects TRBV5-1 to TRBJ2-5; TRBD1 matches 7 bases. V was pared by 2 bases and J by 0 bases, with 4 bases of the junction left unmatched. This CDR3 is built from 15 residues. Per the germline V gene, CDR1 is SGHRS and CDR2 is YFSETQ. CDR3 amino acids: CASSLGQAHQETQYF. As DNA, the CDR3 is TGCGCCAGCAGCTTAGGACAGGCACACCAAGAGACCCAGTACTTC. Based on the CDR3 plus reference TRBV5-1 and TRBJ2-5, the full variable domain is KAGVTQTPRYLIKTRGQQVTLSCSPISGHRSVSWYQQTPGQGLQFLFEYFSETQRNKGNFPGRFSGRQFSNSRSEMNVSTLELGDSALYLCASSLGQAHQETQYFGPGTRLLVL.

This clonotype was detected many times. The V call is TRBV27, the J call TRBJ1-1; D might be TRBD1 (5 bases). V lost 8 bases, J lost 0 bases, and 13 bases lay in between. Germline CDR1 MNHEY, CDR2 SMNVEV (reference sequence). The CDR3 is 14 amino acids. The CDR3 region has the DNA TGTGCCAGCGGCCAGGGACTGCTGAACACTGAAGCTTTCTTT. Amino acid sequence: CASGQGLLNTEAFF.

Only a few counts were recorded for this clonotype. The chain recombines TRBV5-1 with TRBJ1-2, with D perhaps TRBD1 (6 bases). Germline values: CDR1 SGHRS, CDR2 YFSETQ. V dropped 4 bases and J dropped 4 bases, with 8 bases sitting between them. The CDR3 has 12 residues. The CDR3 region is CASSPTGYGYTF. In DNA form, the CDR3 reads TGCGCCAGCAGCCCGACAGGCTATGGCTACACCTTC.

At least ten counts were recorded for this clonotype. The chain employs TRBV19 and TRBJ2-2; 12 bases agree with TRBD2. The CDR3 totals 14 residues. CDR1 and CDR2 from the germline V gene are LNHDA and SQIVND (reference sequence). The V gene end was trimmed by 6 bases and the J gene end by 6 bases; junction bases not matched to a gene: 2. The chain's CDR3 is CASRTSGSAGELFF. The CDR3 nucleotides are TGTGCCAGTAGGACTAGCGGGAGTGCCGGGGAGCTGTTTTTT.

V and J are TRBV24-1 and TRBJ2-5; no clear D. Germline V gene data show CDR1 as KGHDR and CDR2 as SFDVKD. CDR3 length equals 15 residues. Trimming pared 2 bases from V and 2 bases from J, leaving 11 bases between. The CDR3 reads CATSDSSRIQETQYF. The CDR3 DNA sequence: TGTGCCACCAGTGATTCCTCGAGGATTCAAGAGACCCAGTACTTC.

The V gene is TRBV7-8, the J gene TRBJ2-5; TRBD2 agrees at 7 bases. Germline V gene sequence: CDR1 SGHVS, CDR2 FQNEAQ. CDR3 length equals 16 residues. The J segment lost 5 bases and the V segment lost 7 bases, leaving 16 bases of the junction unmatched. DNA of the CDR3: TGTGCCAGCAACCTAGTCTGGGCGGGAGTAGCGGAGACCCAGTACTTC. Translation: CASNLVWAGVAETQYF. Drawing the rest from reference TRBV7-8 and TRBJ2-5, the complete variable domain is GAGVSQSPRYKVAKRGQDVALRCDPISGHVSLFWYQQALGQGPEFLTYFQNEAQLDKSGLPSDRFFAERPEGSVSTLKIQRTQQEDSAVYLCASNLVWAGVAETQYFGPGTRLLVL.